Listed below are T cell receptor beta chains from one sample, sequenced in a study of vaccination and CD4 T cells after COVID-19. For these TCRs, the target antigens are not known. TCRdb analysed the PCR reads with MiXCR anew, one entry per CDR3 protein. This table has about 19,000 distinct CDR3 sequences, around 50% appearing once. The sample taken for sequencing was CD4+ T cells from blood, cultured in vitro. Receptors were obtained from a human donor who had recovered from COVID-19. CDR3s leave out the opening cysteine and the closing phenylalanine or tryptophan. The order of the fields is V gene, CDR3 length, clone size, D gene, CDR3 protein. The D gene is left open where the match is weak. For some rows the clone size is stated as once, few or many, or as a class when expanded; others skip it.

>TRBV6-5|14|.|.
ASSYDGGSSGNTIY
>TRBV19|11|.|.
ASTLVGNYGYT
>TRBV12-3/TRBV12-4|9|.|.
ASSRFNEQF
>TRBV5-1|10|.|TRBD1
ASSLDRGGYT
>TRBV19|14|.|TRBD1
ASSMTGITYNSPLH
>TRBV7-2|12|few|TRBD1
ASSRGQGTETQY
>TRBV27|12|.|TRBD1
ASSLTGGDTEAF
>TRBV5-4|11|.|TRBD1
ASSPGGKDTIY
>TRBV27|13|.|.
ASQFRSAGYNEQF
>TRBV25-1|13|.|TRBD2
ASSEPSGIGGELF
>TRBV7-8|13|once|.
ASSYEGPTNYGYT
>TRBV9|11|.|.
ASSGHANTEAF
>TRBV18|11|.|.
ASSPGGMSEQY
>TRBV27|12|.|TRBD1
ASKRDRDTYEQY
>TRBV19|11|.|TRBD1
ASSRGQGSGYT